The 19 T cell receptor beta chains below were found in one sample sequenced in a study of metastatic and nonmetastatic thyroid tumors (dated by TCRdb to about 2020). Libraries were built with PCR. TCRdb records Illumina HiSeq 4000 as the sequencer. TCRdb redid the processing of the public reads, applying fastp at Q25 and MiXCR, and retained in-frame beta chains. This sample gives approximately 40,000 clones in total; about an eighth of them show up just once. In total, the top ten clones hold approximately 22% of the sample. No patient had received any treatment before thyroid surgery. Sequenced material: blood. The receptors were sampled from a female donor with papillary thyroid cancer or a benign thyroid nodule (not recorded which). Some clones in this sample may be carry-over from other donors' samples.

The J gene is TRBJ1-6, the V gene TRBV11-2; a weak D match, TRBD1 (6 bases). Germline CDR1 and CDR2: SGHAT and FQNNGV. V was pared by 1 base and J by 7 bases, with 20 bases between. This CDR3 comprises 18 residues. This CDR3 is CASSLVYQGRQGNSPLHF. The CDR3 DNA reads TGTGCCAGCAGCTTAGTATACCAGGGTCGGCAGGGGAATTCACCCCTCCACTTT. The entire variable domain, with the rest obtained from reference TRBV11-2 and TRBJ1-6, is as follows: EAGVAQSPRYKIIEKRQSVAFWCNPISGHATLYWYQQILGQGPKLLIQFQNNGVVDDSQLPKDRFSAERLKGVDSTLKIQPAKLEDSAVYLCASSLVYQGRQGNSPLHFGNGTRLTVT.

This clone was recorded at least ten times. The V call is TRBV4-1, the J call TRBJ2-7; 7 bases map to TRBD2. CDR1 and CDR2 (germline): MGHRA, YSYEKL. Trimming removed 0 bases from V and 4 bases from J; junction bases left unmatched: 9. The CDR3 extends over 16 amino acids. In DNA, the CDR3 is TGCGCCAGCAGCCAAGATAGGGGCGGGAGAGGGTACGAGCAGTACTTC. Its translation: CASSQDRGGRGYEQYF.

The V and J genes are TRBV6-1 and TRBJ2-1; D may be TRBD1 (6 bases). Per the germline V gene, CDR1 is MNHNS and CDR2 is SASEGT. The CDR3 has 15 residues. V gave up 5 bases and J gave up 4 bases, with 15 bases separating them. The CDR3 reads CASSNPGHNYNEQFF. CDR3 coding DNA: TGTGCCAGCAGTAATCCGGGACACAATTACAATGAGCAGTTCTTC.

To note about this clone: Its ends do not fully match the called genes, so a read error is possible. V and J are TRBV12-3 or TRBV12-4 and TRBJ1-2, with a tentative D call TRBD1 (6 bases). There are 13 residues in the CDR3. CDR3 DNA: TGTGCCACCAATACCGACAGGAGGGCTGGCTGCACCTTC. Its protein product is CATNTDRRAGCTF.

This clone was recorded a few times. A read error is possible here, since a much larger clone lies one base away. Different DNA sequences within this sample yield the same CDR3. The V call is TRBV6-1, the J call TRBJ1-4; weak D call: TRBD1 (5 bases). Germline V gives CDR1 MNHNS, CDR2 SASEGT. This CDR3 region has 15 residues. V was trimmed by 7 bases and J by 11 bases, leaving 23 bases between them. The CDR3 protein is CASKFFGTDSEKLFF. Here the CDR3 DNA reads TGTGCCAGCAAATTTTTCGGGACGGACTCAGAGAAACTGTTTTTT.

This clone came up many times. V is TRBV19 and J is TRBJ1-4; weak D call: TRBD1 (6 bases). Germline V gives CDR1 LNHDA, CDR2 SQIVND (reference sequence). The CDR3 is 15 amino acids. The V gene lost 5 bases and the J gene lost 3 bases, with 13 bases spanning the gap. The CDR3 reads CASSVADSSNEKLFF. For the CDR3, the DNA is TGTGCCAGTAGTGTAGCGGACAGTTCTAATGAAAAACTGTTTTTT.

This clone was counted at least ten times. This chain uses TRBV6-6 with TRBJ2-1; TRBD1 agrees at 7 bases. This CDR3 has 14 amino acids. Trimming removed 2 bases from V and 6 bases from J; junction bases left unmatched: 4. CDR1 is MNHNY and CDR2 is SVGAGI in the germline V gene (reference sequence). CDR3 nucleotides: TGTGCCAGCAGTTACACGACAGGGACCAATGAGCAGTTCTTC. The encoded protein is CASSYTTGTNEQFF.

The V gene is TRBV20-1, the J gene TRBJ2-1; perhaps TRBD2 as D (7 bases). The CDR3 runs 12 residues. The V gene's germline CDR1 is DFQATT and CDR2 SNEGSKA (reference sequence). Trimming removed 7 bases at V and 8 bases at J, with 15 bases between. The CDR3 bases are TGCAGTGGCCCGCGGGGGCCCGATGAGCAGTTCTTC. Its protein is CSGPRGPDEQFF.

This clone was counted ten times or more. The rearrangement links TRBV2 to TRBJ2-2, with TRBD2 identical over 7 bases. Per the germline V gene, CDR1 is SNHLY and CDR2 is FYNNEI. The CDR3 length is 15 residues. V gave up 8 bases and J gave up 4 bases; unmatched junction bases: 10. The CDR3 loop reads CASGWGRGGTGELFF. In nucleotides, the CDR3 is TGTGCCAGCGGTTGGGGGAGGGGAGGCACCGGGGAGCTGTTTTTT.

For the CDR3, the DNA is TGTGCCAGCAGTATCGGACAGATCGCGAACACCGGGGAGCTGTTTTTT. This sequence encodes CASSIGQIANTGELFF. The rearrangement joins TRBV6-1 to TRBJ2-2, with a weak D call TRBD1 (6 bases). This CDR3 contains 16 residues. The V gene's germline CDR1 is MNHNS and CDR2 SASEGT. Trimming removed 5 bases from V and 0 bases from J, with 13 bases in between.

There are many counts of this clone. J is TRBJ2-2 and V is TRBV7-2; D remains unclear. Germline V gives CDR1 SGHTA, CDR2 FQGNSA. V lost 4 bases and J 11 bases, leaving 8 bases between the germline ends. The CDR3 spans 11 residues. The CDR3 reads CASSSYYELFF. DNA of the CDR3: TGTGCCAGCAGCTCGTACTATGAGCTGTTTTTT.

This clone was observed many times. This CDR3 is also generated by other DNA sequences in the sample. The chain links TRBV24-1 to TRBJ2-3; D perhaps matches TRBD2 (5 bases). The CDR3 length is 14 residues. Trimming removed 5 bases at V and 2 bases at J, with 10 bases between. Germline CDR1 reads KGHDR; CDR2 reads SFDVKD. The CDR3 nucleotides read TGTGCCACCAGTGGCCGGACTGCCACAGATACGCAGTATTTT. The encoded protein is CATSGRTATDTQYF.

On this clone itself: An end of the junction differs from the germline gene, which may be a read error. This rearrangement joins TRBV7-2 to TRBJ1-2; TRBD1 might be the D (5 bases). The CDR3 length is 15 residues. CDR1 SGHTA and CDR2 FQGNSA come from the germline V gene. CDR3 DNA sequence: TGCACCAGCAGCTCTCACCAGGGAGGAAGCTATGGCTACACCTTC. Its protein product is CTSSSHQGGSYGYTF.

This clone has ten or more counts. The chain couples TRBV5-5 to TRBJ2-7, with D possibly matching TRBD1 (6 bases). From germline, CDR1 is SGHKS and CDR2 YYEKEE (reference sequence). The CDR3 spans 15 residues. V lost 1 base and J lost 7, with 18 bases in between. The CDR3 region is CASSLSSGTRGEQYF. DNA for the CDR3: TGTGCCAGCAGCTTGAGCTCTGGGACAAGGGGAGAGCAGTACTTC.

In this sample, this clone turned up a few times. The J gene is TRBJ2-3, the V gene TRBV24-1, with 10 bases aligning to TRBD2. This CDR3 has 15 amino acids. Germline CDR1 reads KGHDR; CDR2 reads SFDVKD. With 3 bases clipped from V and 5 bases from J, the junction kept 4 bases outside the gene matches. The CDR3, as DNA: TGTGCCACCAGTGATACAAGGACTAGCGGAGATACGCAGTATTTT. Protein sequence: CATSDTRTSGDTQYF.

This clone has a count of ten or more. The rearrangement links TRBV28 to TRBJ2-4, with a tentative D call TRBD1 (6 bases). The germline CDR1 and CDR2 sequences are MDHEN and SYDVKM. Trimming cost V 5 bases and J 0 bases, with 11 bases left between them. The CDR3 contains 15 residues. This CDR3 is CASSTGQLAKNIQYF. CDR3 nucleotides: TGTGCCAGCAGTACCGGACAGCTAGCCAAAAACATTCAGTACTTC.

CDR3 DNA: TGTGCCAGCAGCGTAGGACGACGCGGGAGTGGTGAAGAGACCCAGTACTTC. This gives the protein CASSVGRRGSGEETQYF. This rearrangement joins TRBV9 to TRBJ2-5; 7 bases match TRBD2. V lost 0 bases and J lost 3; bases outside the gene matches: 11. The CDR3 consists of 17 residues. Germline V CDR1 and CDR2: SGDLS, YYNGEE.

There are many counts of this clone. The chain has TRBV7-2 and TRBJ2-7; a possible D gene is TRBD2 (6 bases). This CDR3 contains 14 residues. Trimming took 2 bases from V and 2 from J, leaving 10 bases between them. CDR1 is SGHTA, CDR2 FQGNSA, per germline. The CDR3 loop is CASSLLATTYEQYF. In DNA, the CDR3 is TGTGCCAGCAGCTTACTAGCGACCACCTACGAGCAGTACTTC.

Ten or more counts support this clone. The chain employs TRBV19 and TRBJ2-5, with 10 bases fitting TRBD2. Germline V gene lookup returns CDR1 LNHDA and CDR2 SQIVND (reference sequence). The CDR3 is 16 residues long. With V trimmed by 5 bases and J by 5 bases, 11 bases remained unmatched. The CDR3 loop reads CASSAVLAGVGETQYF. DNA of the CDR3: TGTGCCAGTAGTGCCGTTCTAGCGGGAGTCGGGGAGACCCAGTACTTC.